A single sample gave rise to the 10 T cell receptor beta chains below, sequenced in a study of metastatic and nonmetastatic thyroid tumors. With MiXCR, TCRdb reprocessed the PCR reads. The repertoire holds tens of thousands of clones, with roughly 13% as singletons. Prior to thyroid surgery, none of the patients had received any treatment. What was sequenced was blood. These receptors all stem from a female donor with papillary thyroid cancer or a benign thyroid nodule (not recorded which). Some clones in this sample may be carry-over from other donors' samples.

The table lists this clone with many counts. The V gene is TRBV2, the J gene TRBJ2-5; 8 nucleotides agree with TRBD1. Looked up from germline, CDR1 is SNHLY and CDR2 is FYNNEI. Losses at the gene ends were 7 bases for V and 7 bases for J; bases not matched to a gene: 14. CDR3 size: 15 residues. In nucleotides, the CDR3 is TGTGCCAGCATTCTACAGGGGGATTCCCTGGGGACCCAGTACTTC. Protein product: CASILQGDSLGTQYF.

The table lists this clone with a few counts. The genes are TRBV28 and TRBJ2-2, with no clear D. Germline values: CDR1 MDHEN, CDR2 SYDVKM. Trimming took 2 bases from V and 1 from J, leaving 8 bases between them. This CDR3 region has 15 residues. The DNA for the CDR3 is TGTGCCAGCAGTTTACCAGAAAAGAACACCGGGGAGCTGTTTTTT. This gives the protein CASSLPEKNTGELFF.

The table lists this clone with many counts. The chain joins TRBV18 to TRBJ2-5; a weak D match, TRBD2 (5 bases). V lost 3 bases to trimming and J lost 4 bases, with 12 bases between them. There are 14 residues in the CDR3. Germline values: CDR1 KGHSH, CDR2 LQKENI. DNA for the CDR3: TGTGCCAGCTCACCGCAATCTAGCAGAGAGACCCAGTACTTC. Its protein is CASSPQSSRETQYF.

This clone appeared a few times. The chain uses TRBV6-2 or TRBV6-3 and TRBJ2-7; D might be TRBD1 (6 bases). This CDR3 spans 11 amino acids. Per germline, CDR1 MNHEY and CDR2 SVGEGT. The CDR3 protein is CGSGQTYEQYF. In DNA, the CDR3 is TGTGGATCGGGACAAACCTACGAGCAGTACTTC.

On this clone: One end of the junction is discordant with germline, which a read error may explain. V and J are TRBV24-1 and TRBJ2-3; D gene unclear. This CDR3 comprises 14 residues. CDR1 and CDR2 from the germline V gene are KGHDR and SFDVKD. CDR3 coding DNA: TGTGCCACCAGTGATCCCCCGAGGCCAGATACGCAGTATTTC. Translating gives CATSDPPRPDTQYF.

This clone was seen ten or more times. The V gene is TRBV5-1, the J gene TRBJ2-3; D is perhaps TRBD1 (5 bases). Germline CDR1 SGHRS, CDR2 YFSETQ. Deletions cut 0 bases from V and 1 base from J, with 6 bases between. CDR3 length: 14 amino acids. The CDR3 reads CASSLEGGTDTQYF. CDR3 DNA sequence: TGCGCCAGCAGCTTGGAAGGGGGCACAGATACGCAGTATTTT.

This clone was seen many times. This chain uses TRBV18 with TRBJ2-5; no clear D gene. Germline CDR1 and CDR2: KGHSH and LQKENI. V lost 0 bases, J lost 4 bases, and 6 bases lay in between. The CDR3 totals 13 residues. CDR3 sequence (DNA): TGTGCCAGCTCACCACCCCCCCCAGAGACCCAGTACTTC. Encoded protein: CASSPPPPETQYF. Full variable domain (rest looked up from reference TRBV18 and TRBJ2-5): NAGVMQNPRHLVRRRGQEARLRCSPMKGHSHVYWYRQLPEEGLKFMVYLQKENIIDESGMPKERFSAEFPKEGPSILRIQQVVRGDSAAYFCASSPPPPETQYFGPGTRLLVL.

This chain links TRBV30 with TRBJ1-2; D is uncertain. Germline CDR1 reads GTSNPN; CDR2 reads SVGIG (reference sequence). V gave up 2 bases and J gave up 13 bases, with 17 bases separating them. The CDR3 contains 12 residues. CDR3 loop: CAWSLGQTSFTF. CDR3 DNA: TGTGCCTGGAGTTTAGGTCAGACATCATTCACCTTC.

This clone counts as medium-sized. The chain uses TRBV6-5 and TRBJ2-7, with 13 nucleotides matching TRBD2. V gave up 6 bases and J gave up 4 bases; unmatched junction bases: 15. Looked up from germline, CDR1 is MNHEY and CDR2 is SVGAGI. CDR3 length: 18 amino acids. The DNA of the CDR3 is TGTGCCAGCAGGGGACTAGCGGGACCGGATTCGTACTATTACGAGCAGTACTTC. Translating it yields CASRGLAGPDSYYYEQYF.

This clone was observed many times. This rearrangement joins TRBV5-8 to TRBJ2-3; D possibly uses TRBD1 or TRBD2 (6 bases each). This CDR3 comprises 17 residues. Per germline, CDR1 SGHTS and CDR2 YDEGEE. The V end was cut by 3 bases, the J end by 0 bases, with 17 bases between. CDR3 in amino acids: CASSSPVGGPSTDTQYF. DNA for the CDR3: TGTGCCAGCAGCTCCCCCGTTGGGGGGCCAAGCACAGATACGCAGTATTTT. Based on the CDR3 plus reference TRBV5-8 and TRBJ2-3, the full variable domain is EAGVTQSPTHLIKTRGQQATLRCSPISGHTSVYWYQQALGLGLQFLLWYDEGEERNRGNFPPRFSGRQFPNYSSELNVNALELEDSALYLCASSSPVGGPSTDTQYFGPGTRLTVL.